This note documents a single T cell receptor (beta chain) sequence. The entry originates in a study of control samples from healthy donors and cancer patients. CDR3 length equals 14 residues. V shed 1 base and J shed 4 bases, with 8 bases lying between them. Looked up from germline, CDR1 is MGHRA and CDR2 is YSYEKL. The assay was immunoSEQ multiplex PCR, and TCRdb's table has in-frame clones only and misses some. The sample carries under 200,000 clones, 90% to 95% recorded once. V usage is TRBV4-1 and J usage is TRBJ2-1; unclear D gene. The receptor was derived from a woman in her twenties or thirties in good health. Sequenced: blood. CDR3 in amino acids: CASSQASRYNEQFF. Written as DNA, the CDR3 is TGCGCCAGCAGCCAAGCATCGAGATACAATGAGCAGTTCTTC.